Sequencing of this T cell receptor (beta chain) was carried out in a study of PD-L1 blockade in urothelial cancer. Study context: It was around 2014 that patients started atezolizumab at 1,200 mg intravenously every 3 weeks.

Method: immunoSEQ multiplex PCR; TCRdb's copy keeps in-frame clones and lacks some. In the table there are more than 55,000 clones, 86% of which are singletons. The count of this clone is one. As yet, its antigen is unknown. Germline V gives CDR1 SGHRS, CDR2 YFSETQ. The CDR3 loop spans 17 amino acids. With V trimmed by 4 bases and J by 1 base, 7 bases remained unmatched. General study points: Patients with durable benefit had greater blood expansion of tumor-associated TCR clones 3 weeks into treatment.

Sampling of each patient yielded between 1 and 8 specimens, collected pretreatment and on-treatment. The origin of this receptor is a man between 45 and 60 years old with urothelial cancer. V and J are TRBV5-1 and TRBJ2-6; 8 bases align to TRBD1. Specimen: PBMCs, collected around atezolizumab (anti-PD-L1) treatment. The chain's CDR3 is CASSTGTGFSGANVLTF. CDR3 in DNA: TGCGCCAGCAGCACCGGGACAGGTTTTTCTGGGGCCAACGTCCTGACTTTC.